The TCR beta chain described here comes from a study of blood T cell repertoires in COVID-19. Study summary: The United States, Italy and Spain supplied acute and convalescent COVID-19 samples. Sources were T cells, B-cell-depleted T cells, or PBMCs; the material itself was cDNA or gDNA.

Original processing methods: Nucleated cell counts were estimated from reference gene primer amplification. Clones were read by immunoSEQ multiplex PCR, and TCRdb kept only the in-frame ones, dropping some. V and J calls and clone size are those listed in that table; D and trimming were worked out from the DNA. The sample carries roughly 340,000 clones, roughly nine tenths recorded once. Per the germline V gene, CDR1 is SGHTA and CDR2 is FQGTGA. The CDR3 runs 17 residues. V was pared by 3 bases and J by 1 base, with 16 bases between. V is TRBV7-3 and J is TRBJ2-1, with D possibly matching TRBD2 (6 bases). The source material was PBMCs or T cells enriched from blood (not recorded which). The receptor was isolated from a man between 18 and 35 years old who had recovered from COVID-19. The CDR3 loop reads CASSFGGAYRSYNEQFF. CDR3 DNA sequence: TGTGCCAGCAGCTTCGGCGGGGCCTACCGATCCTACAATGAGCAGTTCTTC.